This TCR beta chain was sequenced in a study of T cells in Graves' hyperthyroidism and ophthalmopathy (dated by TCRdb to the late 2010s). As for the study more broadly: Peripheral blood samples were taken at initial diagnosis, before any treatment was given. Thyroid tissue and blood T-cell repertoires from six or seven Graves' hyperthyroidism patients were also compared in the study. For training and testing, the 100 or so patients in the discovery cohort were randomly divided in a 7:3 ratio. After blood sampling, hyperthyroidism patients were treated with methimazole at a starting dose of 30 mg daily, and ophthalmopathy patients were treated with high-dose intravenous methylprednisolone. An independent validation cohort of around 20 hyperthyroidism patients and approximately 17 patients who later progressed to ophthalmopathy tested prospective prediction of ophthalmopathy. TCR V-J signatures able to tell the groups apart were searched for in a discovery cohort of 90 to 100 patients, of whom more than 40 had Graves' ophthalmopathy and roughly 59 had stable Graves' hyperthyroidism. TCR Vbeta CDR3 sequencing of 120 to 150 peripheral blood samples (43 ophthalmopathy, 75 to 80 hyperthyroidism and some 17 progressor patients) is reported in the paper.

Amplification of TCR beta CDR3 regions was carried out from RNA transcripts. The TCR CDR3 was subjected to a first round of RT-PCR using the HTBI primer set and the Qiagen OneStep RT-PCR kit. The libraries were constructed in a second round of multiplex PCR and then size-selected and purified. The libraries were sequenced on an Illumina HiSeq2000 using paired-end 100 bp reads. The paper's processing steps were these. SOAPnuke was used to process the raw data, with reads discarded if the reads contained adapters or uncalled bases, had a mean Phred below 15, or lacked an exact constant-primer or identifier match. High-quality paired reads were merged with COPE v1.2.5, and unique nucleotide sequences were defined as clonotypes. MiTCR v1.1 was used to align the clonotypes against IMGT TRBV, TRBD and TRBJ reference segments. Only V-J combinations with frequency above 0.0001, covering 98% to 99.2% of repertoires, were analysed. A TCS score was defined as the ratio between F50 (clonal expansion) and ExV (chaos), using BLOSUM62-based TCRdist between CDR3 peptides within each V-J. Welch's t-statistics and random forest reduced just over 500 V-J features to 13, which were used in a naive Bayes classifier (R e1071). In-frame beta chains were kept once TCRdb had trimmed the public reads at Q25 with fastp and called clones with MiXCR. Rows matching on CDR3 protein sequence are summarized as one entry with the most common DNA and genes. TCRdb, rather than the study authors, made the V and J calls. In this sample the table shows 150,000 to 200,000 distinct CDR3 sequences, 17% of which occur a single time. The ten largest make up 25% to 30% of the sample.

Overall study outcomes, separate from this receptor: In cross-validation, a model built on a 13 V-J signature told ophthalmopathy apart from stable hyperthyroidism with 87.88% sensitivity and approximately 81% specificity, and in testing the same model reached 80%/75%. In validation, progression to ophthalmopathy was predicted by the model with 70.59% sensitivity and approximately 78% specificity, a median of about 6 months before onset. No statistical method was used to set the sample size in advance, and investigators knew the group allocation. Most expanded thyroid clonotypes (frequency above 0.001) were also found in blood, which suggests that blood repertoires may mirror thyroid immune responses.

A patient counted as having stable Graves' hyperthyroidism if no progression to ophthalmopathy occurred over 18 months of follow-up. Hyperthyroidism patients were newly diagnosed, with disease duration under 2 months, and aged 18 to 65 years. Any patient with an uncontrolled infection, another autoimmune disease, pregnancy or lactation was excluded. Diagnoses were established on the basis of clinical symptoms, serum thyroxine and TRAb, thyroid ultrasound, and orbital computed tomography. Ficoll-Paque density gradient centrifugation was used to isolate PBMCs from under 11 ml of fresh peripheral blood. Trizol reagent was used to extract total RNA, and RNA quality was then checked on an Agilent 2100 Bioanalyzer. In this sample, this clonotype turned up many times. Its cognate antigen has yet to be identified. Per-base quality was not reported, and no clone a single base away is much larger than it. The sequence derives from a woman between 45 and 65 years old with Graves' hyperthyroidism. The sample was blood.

CDR3 loop: CASSLLGFSGNTIYF. Here is the DNA: TGTGCCAGCAGTTTACTTGGGTTCTCTGGAAACACCATATATTTT. Recombination connected TRBV28 to TRBJ1-3; no confident D gene assignment can be made. The V and J ends are trimmed by 2 bases and 0 bases, leaving 8 bases between them. In the germline V gene, CDR1 corresponds to MDHEN and CDR2 to SYDVKM. The CDR3 goes from the cysteine to the phenylalanine over 15 residues. The entry retains the CDR3 DNA only, 45 bases that are in frame from base 1.